This passage covers 3 T cell receptor beta chains from one sample sequenced in a study of graft-versus-host responses after intestinal transplantation. Using immunoSEQ multiplex PCR, the repertoire was profiled, and TCRdb retains in-frame clones only, with some absent. The repertoire has tens of thousands of clones, roughly 90% of them found once; the top ten carry nearly 2.5%. Antigens for these TCRs are unknown. This material consisted of unstimulated CD8+ T cells sorted from spleen or lymph node cells, taken before intestinal transplant. All receptors derive from a human donor who received an intestinal transplant.

This CDR3 is CASRGPGDSENYGYTF. DNA of the CDR3: TGTGCCAGCAGGGGTCCCGGGGACAGCGAGAACTATGGCTACACCTTC. The chain employs TRBV5-6 and TRBJ1-2; 7 nucleotides align to TRBD1. The CDR3 is 16 amino acids. J gave up 2 bases and V 5 bases, and 12 bases lay outside the gene matches. Germline CDR1 SGHDT, CDR2 YYEEEE.

V is TRBV6-7 and J is TRBJ2-1; 7 bases map to TRBD2. TRBV6-7 is labeled an ORF, and its function is uncertain. The V gene end was trimmed by 0 bases and the J gene end by 3 bases; junction bases not matched to a gene: 11. The CDR3 sequence is 18 residues long. The CDR3 DNA sequence: TGTGCCAGCAGTTACTCGGGGCTTGCTAGCGGAATCTACAATGAGCAGTTCTTC. Amino acids: CASSYSGLASGIYNEQFF.

V gene TRBV7-2 combines with J gene TRBJ2-2, with D tentatively TRBD2 (7 bases). Germline CDR1 and CDR2: SGHTA and FQGNSA. Trimming shortened V by 3 bases and J by 2 bases, and 10 bases separated the two germline ends. CDR3 length equals 15 residues. The CDR3 nucleotides are TGTGCCAGCAGCTTCGGGGGGCCAAACACCGGGGAGCTGTTTTTT. Translation gives CASSFGGPNTGELFF.